These 13 T cell receptor beta chains came from one sample sequenced in a study of tumor-infiltrating lymphocytes in primary liver carcinoma. Extraction of RNA together with DNA used 20-30 mg of unsorted bulk tissue. Starting material of roughly 0.45 ug total RNA yielded TCR beta cDNA via a constant-region primer. Nested multiplex PCR, run for three rounds with slightly modified ARM-PCR, yielded TCR beta libraries. A C-beta reverse primer and TRBV1-TRBV30 forward primers served in each of the first two PCR rounds, at 9 to 11 cycles apiece. From the multiplex PCR reads, TCRdb called clonotypes with MiXCR, one entry per CDR3 protein. The repertoire consists of 44,000 or so distinct CDR3 sequences, with about two thirds occurring once and the leading ten covering less than 35%. Sequencing was done on a sample of liver tumor tissue from sampling region 5. Described subset: tumor region T5, tumor centre. All receptors come from a man aged 35 to 55 with primary liver carcinoma and hepatitis B virus infection.

As for this clonotype: One end of the junction is discordant with germline, which a read error may explain. V and J are TRBV29-1 and TRBJ1-1, with D unresolved. The CDR3 contains 14 residues. Per the germline V gene, CDR1 is SQVTM and CDR2 is ANQGSEA. CDR3 sequence reads: CSVALAGMRTEAFF. In DNA, the CDR3 is TGCAGCGTTGCATTAGCGGGGATGAGAACTGAAGCCTTCTTT.

A word on this clonotype: At one end, the junction sequence differs from germline, possibly due to a read error. The J gene is TRBJ2-1, the V gene TRBV6-1; possible D gene TRBD2, 5 bases. The CDR3 runs to 13 residues. Germline-derived CDR1 and CDR2 are MNHNS and SASEGT. CDR3 sequence (DNA): TGTGCCAGCAATGAAGTGGGAGTCGATGAGCAGTTTTTC. This translates into CASNEVGVDEQFF.

Worth noting for this clonotype: No conserved phenylalanine or tryptophan ends this CDR3, so it is likely a read error. The chain couples TRBV11-2 to TRBJ2-7; either TRBD1 or TRBD2 may supply D (6 bases each). Germline lookup yields CDR1 SGHAT and CDR2 FQNNGV. V lost 2 bases, J lost 4 bases, and 24 bases lay in between. The CDR3 length is 18 residues. CDR3 coding DNA: TGTGCCAGCAGCTTATCCGTTGGACTAACGGAAGGGGGGTACGAGCAGTACTTA. As protein: CASSLSVGLTEGGYEQYL.

As concerns this clonotype: The junction departs from the called germline gene at one end, perhaps through a read error. This chain joins TRBV25-1 and TRBJ1-2, with a possible D match to TRBD1 (6 bases). From germline, CDR1 is MGHDK and CDR2 SYGVNS. This CDR3 comprises 12 residues. This CDR3 is CDSSEGGYGYTF. CDR3 nucleotides: TGTGACAGCAGTGAAGGGGGCTATGGCTACACCTTC.

V usage is TRBV11-1 and J usage is TRBJ2-3; 9 positions agree with TRBD2. V lost 8 bases to trimming and J lost 14 bases; unmatched junction nucleotides: 17. Germline V gives CDR1 SGHAT, CDR2 FQDESV (reference sequence). The CDR3 has 14 residues. The chain's CDR3 is CASAGGAGTDMRYF. In DNA form, the CDR3 reads TGTGCCAGCGCGGGGGGGGCTGGCACAGATATGCGGTATTTT.

Note on this clonotype: It is likely a read error, because the conserved phenylalanine at the end of the CDR3 is missing. This chain uses TRBV6-5 with TRBJ1-6; D uncertain. The CDR3 loop spans 13 amino acids. Trimming cost V 6 bases and J 8 bases, with 11 bases left between them. Germline CDR1 MNHEY, CDR2 SVGAGI. CDR3 in amino acids: CASSHEEDSPLHY. The CDR3 nucleotides read TGTGCCAGCAGCCACGAGGAGGATTCACCCCTCCACTAC.

V usage is TRBV2 and J usage is TRBJ1-3; tentatively, D is TRBD1 (6 bases). CDR1 SNHLY and CDR2 FYNNEI come from the germline V gene. This CDR3 is 13 amino acids long. Trimming took off 10 bases at V and 3 bases at J, with 13 bases between the two ends. DNA for the CDR3: TGTGCCAACAGGGAGGACAATGGAAACACCATATATTTT. Its protein product is CANREDNGNTIYF.

Concerning this clonotype: Relative to the germline gene, one junction end is altered; a read error may explain this. The chain has TRBV7-8 and TRBJ2-1, with a tentative D call TRBD2 (5 bases). CDR1 and CDR2 (germline): SGHVS, FQNEAQ. The CDR3 contains 15 residues. CDR3 in amino acids: CVSRPASGSYNEQFF. For the CDR3, the DNA is TGTGTCAGCAGACCGGCAAGCGGTTCATACAATGAGCAGTTCTTC.

This clonotype was picked up many times. This chain links TRBV28 with TRBJ1-5; possible D gene TRBD1, 5 bases. This CDR3 contains 15 residues. V was clipped by 6 bases and J by 1 base, with 13 bases between them. Per germline, CDR1 MDHEN and CDR2 SYDVKM. The CDR3 is CASRLTDDSNQPQHF. The CDR3 coding sequence is TGTGCCAGCAGGCTGACAGATGACAGCAATCAGCCCCAGCATTTT.

By sample fraction, this clonotype is medium-sized. The J gene is TRBJ2-5, the V gene TRBV6-2 or TRBV6-3; unclear D gene. V lost 2 bases, J lost 7 bases, and 17 bases lay in between. Germline CDR1 reads MNHEY; CDR2 reads SVGEGT. The CDR3 consists of 15 residues. The CDR3 DNA sequence: TGTGCCAGCAGTTACCCTCCTGGGCCGCCGGGGACCCAGTACTTC. Translating gives CASSYPPGPPGTQYF.

About this clonotype: The junction does not match germline at one end; this may be a read error. CDR3 coding DNA: TGTGCCGGCAGGGACGCGGGGAGCACTTACGAACAGTACTTC. It encodes CAGRDAGSTYEQYF. The chain links TRBV28 to TRBJ2-7; weak D call: TRBD2 (6 bases). CDR1 and CDR2 (germline): MDHEN, SYDVKM. The CDR3 is made up of 14 amino acids.

Only one count was recorded for this clonotype. The junction differs from germline at one of its ends, possibly a read error. The chain carries TRBV10-2 and TRBJ2-5; 8 bases map to TRBD2. The germline gives CDR1 WSHSY, CDR2 SAAADI. This CDR3 comprises 15 residues. The CDR3 here is CASSATSGDQETQYF. The DNA of the CDR3 is TGCGCCAGTAGTGCTACTAGCGGTGACCAAGAGACCCAGTACTTC.

About this clonotype: The germline gene is not matched at one end of the junction; a read error may be the cause. The V call is TRBV5-1, the J call TRBJ2-7; D possibly corresponds to TRBD2 (5 bases). The CDR3 runs to 14 residues. In germline, CDR1 is SGHRS, CDR2 YFSETQ. CDR3 coding DNA: TGCGTCAGCAGCTTTAGCGCGAGTGGCTACGAGCAGTACTTC. It codes for CVSSFSASGYEQYF.